This TCR beta chain was captured in a study of cytomegalovirus exposure and HLA in healthy donors. In the PCR, 60 Vbeta and 13 Jbeta primers were used. The table came from immunoSEQ multiplex PCR; TCRdb's copy has only in-frame clones and leaves some out. The sample records about 150,000 clones, roughly 70% being singletons. The germline V and J ends were trimmed by 5 bases and 6 bases, with 8 bases remaining between them. Germline lookup yields CDR1 MNHNS and CDR2 SASEGT. This CDR3 has 12 amino acids. In its sample, this clone was seen a few times. The V call is TRBV6-1, the J call TRBJ1-5; D is undetermined. The sequencing sample was made of PBMCs. The clonotype comes from a man younger than 40 in good health and CMV-seronegative. The CDR3 here is CASSPSFQPQHF. The CDR3 bases are TGTGCCAGCAGTCCCTCTTTTCAGCCCCAGCATTTT.